The 7 T cell receptor beta chains below were found in one sample sequenced in a study of T cell clones after liver transplantation (dated by TCRdb to the late 2010s). Library preparation employed the immunoSEQ multiplex PCR assay. Entries here come from immuneACCESS through TCRdb and include only in-frame sequences with V and J called. Some clones fail to appear in such tables; in the studies checked, an unresolved V gene covers under half of the shortfall, and the cause of the remainder is unknown. The sample table shows around 100,000 clones, and around 84% are seen once. Approximately 3% of the sample rests with the top ten. The sequencing used CD4+ T cells from blood, collected about 50 months after liver transplant. All receptors come from a human patient who received a liver transplant. Following transplantation, part of the T cell population may be supplied by the graft donor rather than the patient.

The chain links TRBV6-1 to TRBJ1-2; D not resolved. V was pared by 8 bases and J by 4 bases, with 11 bases between. The length of the CDR3 is 12 residues. Germline loops: CDR1 MNHNS, CDR2 SASEGT. CDR3: CASYALGYGYTF. Here the CDR3 DNA reads TGTGCCAGCTACGCCTTGGGCTATGGCTACACCTTC.

The J gene is TRBJ1-1, the V gene TRBV19; tentatively, D is TRBD1 (5 bases). Between the trimmed V and J ends, which lost 0 bases and 3 bases, there was a span of 11 bases. Germline V CDR1 and CDR2: LNHDA, SQIVND (reference sequence). There are 15 residues in the CDR3. CDR3 sequence (DNA): TGTGCCAGTAGTATAGAAGGTAGGGGCTACACTGAAGCTTTCTTT. The encoded protein is CASSIEGRGYTEAFF.

The chain links TRBV6-1 to TRBJ2-2; D is tentatively TRBD1 or TRBD2 (5 bases each). The length of the CDR3 is 14 residues. Germline values: CDR1 MNHNS, CDR2 SASEGT. The ends were cut back, 7 bases at V and 2 bases at J, with 11 bases in the middle. The DNA for the CDR3 is TGTGCCAGCACCAGGGAGCCCAACACCGGGGAGCTGTTTTTT. Translating gives CASTREPNTGELFF.

This sequence joins TRBV18 and TRBJ1-6; D gene unclear. CDR1 and CDR2 (germline): KGHSH, LQKENI. The CDR3 covers 18 residues. Trimming cost V 3 bases and J 0 bases, with 15 bases left between them. The CDR3 DNA sequence: TGTGCCAGCTCACCGCTAGCGCCCCGAAGCTCCTATAATTCACCCCTCCACTTT. Amino acid sequence: CASSPLAPRSSYNSPLHF.

The chain employs TRBV4-1 and TRBJ1-5; possible D gene TRBD1, 6 bases. V was pared by 4 bases and J by 1 base, with 14 bases between. The CDR3 covers 16 residues. Looked up from germline, CDR1 is MGHRA and CDR2 is YSYEKL. In nucleotides, the CDR3 is TGCGCCAGCAGCCTGGGGGCCGCTGAGAGCAATCAGCCCCAGCATTTT. Amino acids: CASSLGAAESNQPQHF.

The chain joins TRBV27 to TRBJ2-3; D not resolved. Germline V gene data show CDR1 as MNHEY and CDR2 as SMNVEV (reference sequence). This CDR3 is 14 amino acids long. Trimming cost V 5 bases and J 3 bases, with 12 bases left between them. The CDR3 here is CASSTLDLTDTQYF. In DNA, the CDR3 is TGTGCCAGCAGTACCCTTGACCTGACAGATACGCAGTATTTT.

The chain uses TRBV2 and TRBJ1-2; TRBD1 is a possible D gene (5 bases). Germline V lookup: CDR1 SNHLY, CDR2 FYNNEI. V was pared by 7 bases and J by 2 bases, with 14 bases between. The CDR3 has 14 amino acids. DNA of the CDR3: TGTGCCAGCACCATGGACGCAGGGAACTATGGCTACACCTTC. This encodes CASTMDAGNYGYTF.